This T cell receptor beta chain was identified in a study of follicular helper T cells after annual influenza vaccination. Worth noting for this clone: What it binds is unknown.

Time point indicated: 2014-2015 season, pre-vaccination. Donors with HIV/AIDS, active malignancy, immunomodulators or active illness were excluded. CDR1 is LNHDA, CDR2 SQIVND, per germline (reference sequence). V was clipped by 5 bases and J by 3 bases; unmatched bases: 7. This CDR3 is built from 16 residues. This table comes from immunoSEQ multiplex PCR, and its TCRdb copy is limited to in-frame clones, with some not included. The table records about 27,000 clones, about four fifths of them present only once. Study-wide results and limits: Plasmablast frequency change correlated with clonality change in ICOS+CD38+ cTfh. Successive annual vaccinations recalled a recurrent oligoclonal ICOS+CD38+ cTfh response with influenza-specific clonotypes.

This chain connects TRBV19 to TRBJ2-1, with TRBD2 matching over 10 bases. The sample consisted of CXCR5+ CD38- circulating T follicular helper cells from blood, taken on the day of influenza vaccination. Regarding subset: circulating Tfh, non-naive CD4+CXCR5+PD-1+ (ICOS+CD38+ or ICOS-CD38-). The TCR was taken from an adult who received the influenza vaccine. The CDR3 spells CASSRRTSGHYNEQFF. CDR3 DNA sequence: TGTGCCAGTAGTCGTCGGACTAGCGGACACTACAATGAGCAGTTCTTC. Complete variable domain (other parts from reference TRBV19 and TRBJ2-1): DGGITQSPKYLFRKEGQNVTLSCEQNLNHDAMYWYRQDPGQGLRLIYYSQIVNDFQKGDIAEGYSVSREKKESFPLTVTSAQKNPTAFYLCASSRRTSGHYNEQFFGPGTRLTVL.